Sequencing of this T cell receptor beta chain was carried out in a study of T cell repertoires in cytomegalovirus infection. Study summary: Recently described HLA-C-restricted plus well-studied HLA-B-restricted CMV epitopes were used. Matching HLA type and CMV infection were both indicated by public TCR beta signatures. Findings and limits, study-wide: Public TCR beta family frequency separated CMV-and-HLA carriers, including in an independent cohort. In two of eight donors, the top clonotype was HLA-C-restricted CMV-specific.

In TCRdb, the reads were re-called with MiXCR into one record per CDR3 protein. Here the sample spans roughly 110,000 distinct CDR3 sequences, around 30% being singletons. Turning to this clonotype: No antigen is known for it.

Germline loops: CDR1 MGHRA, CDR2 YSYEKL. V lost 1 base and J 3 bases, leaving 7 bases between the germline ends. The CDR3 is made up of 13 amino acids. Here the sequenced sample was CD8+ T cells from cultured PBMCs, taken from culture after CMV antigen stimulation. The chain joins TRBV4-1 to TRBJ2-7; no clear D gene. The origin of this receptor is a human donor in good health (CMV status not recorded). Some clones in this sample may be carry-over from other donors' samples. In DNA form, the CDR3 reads TGCGCCAGCAGCCAAGCACAGTACTACGAGCAGTACTTC. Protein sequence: CASSQAQYYEQYF.